The rows below give T cell receptor beta chains drawn from one sample of a study of T cell repertoires in cytomegalovirus infection. TCRdb analysed the reads with MiXCR anew, one entry per CDR3 protein. Altogether roughly 100,000 distinct CDR3 sequences are present, less than 55% being singletons, with the ten largest covering about two thirds. The antigens of these receptors remain unknown. The sample in question was CD8+ T cells from cultured PBMCs, obtained from culture after CMV antigen stimulation. Receptors originate from a human donor in good health (CMV status not recorded). Some clones in this sample may be carry-over from other donors' samples. Each CDR3 is given with its conserved first and last residue. The order of the fields is clone size, J gene, V gene, D gene, CDR3 protein. The D gene is left open where the match is weak. Clone size appears in some rows only: once, few, many, or a class for an expanded clone.

-,TRBJ2-1,TRBV7-2,-,CASRRDPSSYNEQFF
-,TRBJ2-1,TRBV20-1,-,CSARDREPRPYNEQFF
-,TRBJ2-1,TRBV4-1,TRBD2,CASSQWSSGTSYEQFF
-,TRBJ2-7,TRBV12-3/TRBV12-4,-,CASSHQGEQYF
-,TRBJ1-1,TRBV3-1,-,CASSQDLNSVTEAFF
many,TRBJ1-5,TRBV7-2,-,CASSPTESNQPQHF
-,TRBJ2-7,TRBV28,TRBD1,CASYGTGGSAGVYEQYF
-,TRBJ2-7,TRBV2,TRBD1,CASRPGQGAHEQYF
few,TRBJ1-3,TRBV10-3,-,CAISEGHSGNTIYF
few,TRBJ2-2,TRBV12-3/TRBV12-4,TRBD2,CASSLAGGSTGELFF
few,TRBJ2-2,TRBV11-2,-,CASSPIGGSRTGELFF
few,TRBJ1-2,TRBV4-1,-,CASSQTGYVDYGYTF
few,TRBJ2-3,TRBV4-2,TRBD2,CASSQDLVGGDTQYF
few,TRBJ1-1,TRBV6-2/TRBV6-3,-,CASSYLGHNLEAFF
-,TRBJ1-1,TRBV27,TRBD1,CASSFGTGLNTEAFF
-,TRBJ2-1,TRBV20-1,-,CSARGDRSGYNEQFF
-,TRBJ1-2,TRBV3-1,TRBD1,CASSRGQGVDGYTF
few,TRBJ2-1,TRBV7-8,TRBD2,CASSLPRTSGGGSYNEQFF
-,TRBJ2-5,TRBV7-4,-,CASTPRADPETQYF
-,TRBJ2-3,TRBV29-1,-,CSYGWGRPSTDTQYF
-,TRBJ2-7,TRBV27,-,CASSLKSRSNEQYF
few,TRBJ1-1,TRBV7-9,TRBD1,CASSGDLGGWAEAFF
-,TRBJ1-5,TRBV19,TRBD1,CASSVGQGVGQPQHF
few,TRBJ2-1,TRBV7-6,TRBD2,CASSLAIAGASYNEQFF
-,TRBJ2-1,TRBV10-3,-,CAISMGYEFF
-,TRBJ2-5,TRBV6-1,-,CASTQPGRTQETQYF
few,TRBJ2-1,TRBV5-4,TRBD2,CASSALAGGPNINEQFF
few,TRBJ2-1,TRBV4-1,-,CASSQALGLGGDEQFF
few,TRBJ1-4,TRBV7-9,-,CASSFLTEEKLFF
-,TRBJ2-3,TRBV5-1,TRBD2,CASSLGGSGGKDTQYF
-,TRBJ1-5,TRBV19,-,CASSSWGGSNQPQHF
-,TRBJ2-3,TRBV7-6,-,CASSFRPGMGLGTQYF
-,TRBJ2-5,TRBV15,-,CATSRDLGGTETQYF
-,TRBJ2-2,TRBV7-3,-,CASSPSGRGDGELFF
-,TRBJ1-5,TRBV2,TRBD1,CASSGSQGEDQPQHF
-,TRBJ1-5,TRBV7-8,-,CASSPETVYSNQPQHF
-,TRBJ2-5,TRBV6-1,-,CASSGFGPSETQYF
many,TRBJ1-1,TRBV6-1,-,CASRKDGGDTEAFF
-,TRBJ2-2,TRBV12-5,-,CASGFPGWPSTGELFF
-,TRBJ1-1,TRBV28,-,CASSFPYQGPRETEAFF
-,TRBJ1-1,TRBV28,TRBD1,CASSLPRTGPEAFF
-,TRBJ2-6,TRBV6-6,TRBD1,CATPTEGTGPLSGANVLTF
few,TRBJ2-3,TRBV7-9,TRBD2,CASSPPAGDYSDTQYF
many,TRBJ1-1,TRBV19,-,CASRAVSGNTEAFF
many,TRBJ1-1,TRBV7-8,TRBD1,CASSSDRVTEAFF
-,TRBJ1-5,TRBV7-9,-,CASSPQGYSNQPQHF
many,TRBJ2-1,TRBV24-1,-,CATSLQGSHNEQFF
-,TRBJ2-7,TRBV27,TRBD2,CASSLSGGWGYEQYF
-,TRBJ2-2,TRBV18,-,CASSPRRGATGELFF
-,TRBJ2-6,TRBV7-4,-,CASTTPGEAGANVLTF
-,TRBJ2-1,TRBV10-3,TRBD2,CASGTSGGLYNEQFF
many,TRBJ1-1,TRBV5-6,-,CASSPTLNTEAFF
-,TRBJ2-5,TRBV18,-,CASSLSVTKETQYF